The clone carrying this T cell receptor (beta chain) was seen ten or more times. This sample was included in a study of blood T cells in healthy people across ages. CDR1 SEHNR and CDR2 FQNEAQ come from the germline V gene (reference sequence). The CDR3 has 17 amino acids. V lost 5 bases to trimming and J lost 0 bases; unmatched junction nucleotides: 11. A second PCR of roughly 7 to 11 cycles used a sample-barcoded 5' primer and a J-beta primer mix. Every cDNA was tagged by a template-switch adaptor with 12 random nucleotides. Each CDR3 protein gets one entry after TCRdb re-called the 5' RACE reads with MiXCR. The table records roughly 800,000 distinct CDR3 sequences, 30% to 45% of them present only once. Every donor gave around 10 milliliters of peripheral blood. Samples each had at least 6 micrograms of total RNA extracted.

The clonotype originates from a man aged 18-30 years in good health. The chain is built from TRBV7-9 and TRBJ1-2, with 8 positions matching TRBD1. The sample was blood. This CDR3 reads CASSDTHRDRSNYGYTF. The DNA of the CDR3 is TGTGCCAGCAGCGATACTCACCGGGACAGGTCTAACTATGGCTACACCTTC.